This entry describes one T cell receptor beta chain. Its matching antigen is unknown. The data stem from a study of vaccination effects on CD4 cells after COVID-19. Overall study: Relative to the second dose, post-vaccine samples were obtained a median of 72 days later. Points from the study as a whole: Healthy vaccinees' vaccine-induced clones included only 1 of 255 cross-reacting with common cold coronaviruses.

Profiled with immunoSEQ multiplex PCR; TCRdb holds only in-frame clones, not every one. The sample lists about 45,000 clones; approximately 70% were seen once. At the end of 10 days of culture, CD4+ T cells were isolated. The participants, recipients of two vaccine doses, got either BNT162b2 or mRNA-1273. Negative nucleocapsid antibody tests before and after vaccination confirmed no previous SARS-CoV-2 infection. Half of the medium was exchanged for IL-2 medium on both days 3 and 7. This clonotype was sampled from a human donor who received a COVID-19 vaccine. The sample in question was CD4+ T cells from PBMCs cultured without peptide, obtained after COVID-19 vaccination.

CDR3 DNA: TGCGCCAGCAGCTTGGGGGACGGCGACTACGAGCAGTACTTC. The encoded protein is CASSLGDGDYEQYF. V is TRBV5-1 and J is TRBJ2-7, with D perhaps assigned TRBD1 or TRBD2 (5 bases each). The germline V gene encodes CDR1 SGHRS and CDR2 YFSETQ. The CDR3 runs to 14 residues. V was pared by 0 bases and J by 3 bases, with 10 bases between.